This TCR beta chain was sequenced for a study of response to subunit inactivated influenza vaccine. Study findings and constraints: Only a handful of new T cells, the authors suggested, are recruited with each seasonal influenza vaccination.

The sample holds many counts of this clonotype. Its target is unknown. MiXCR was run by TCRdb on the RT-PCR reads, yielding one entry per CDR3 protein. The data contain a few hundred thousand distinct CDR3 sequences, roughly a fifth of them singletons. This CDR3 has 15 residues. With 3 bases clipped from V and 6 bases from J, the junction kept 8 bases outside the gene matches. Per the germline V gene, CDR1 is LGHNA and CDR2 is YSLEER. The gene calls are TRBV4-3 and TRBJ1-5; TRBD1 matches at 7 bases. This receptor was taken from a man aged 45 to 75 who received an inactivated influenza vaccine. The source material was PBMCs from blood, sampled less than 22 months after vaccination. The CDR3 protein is CASSQYRGSGQPQHF. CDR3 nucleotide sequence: TGCGCCAGCAGCCAGTACAGGGGTAGCGGTCAGCCCCAGCATTTT.